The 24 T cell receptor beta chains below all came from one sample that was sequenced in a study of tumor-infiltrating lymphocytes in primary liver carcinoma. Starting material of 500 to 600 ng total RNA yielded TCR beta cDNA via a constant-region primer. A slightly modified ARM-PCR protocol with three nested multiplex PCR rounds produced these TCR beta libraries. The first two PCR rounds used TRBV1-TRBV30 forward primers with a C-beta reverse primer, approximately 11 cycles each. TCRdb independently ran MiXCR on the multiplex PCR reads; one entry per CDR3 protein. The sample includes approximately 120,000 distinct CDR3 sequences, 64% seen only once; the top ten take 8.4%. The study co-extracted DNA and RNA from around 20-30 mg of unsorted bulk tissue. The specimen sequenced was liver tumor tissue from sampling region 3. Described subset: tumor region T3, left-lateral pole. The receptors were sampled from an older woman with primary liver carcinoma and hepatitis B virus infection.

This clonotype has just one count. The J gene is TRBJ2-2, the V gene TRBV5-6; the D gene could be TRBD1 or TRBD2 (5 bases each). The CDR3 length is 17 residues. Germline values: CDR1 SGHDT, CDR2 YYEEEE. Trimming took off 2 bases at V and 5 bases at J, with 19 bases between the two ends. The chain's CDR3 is CASSFQLVGPVTGELFF. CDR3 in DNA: TGTGCCAGCAGCTTCCAACTAGTGGGGCCCGTGACCGGGGAGCTGTTTTTT.

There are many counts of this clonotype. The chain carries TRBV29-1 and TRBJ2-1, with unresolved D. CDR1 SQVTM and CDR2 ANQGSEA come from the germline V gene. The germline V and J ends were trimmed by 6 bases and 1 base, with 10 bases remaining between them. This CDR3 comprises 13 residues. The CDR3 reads CSVVYRSYNEQFF. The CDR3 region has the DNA TGCAGCGTAGTATACCGTTCCTACAATGAGCAGTTCTTC.

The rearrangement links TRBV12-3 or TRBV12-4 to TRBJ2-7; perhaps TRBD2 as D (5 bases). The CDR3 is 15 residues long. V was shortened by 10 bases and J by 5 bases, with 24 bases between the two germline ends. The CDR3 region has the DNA TGTGCCAACGGCCCACGGGGATCCATTTCCCACGAGCAGTACTTC. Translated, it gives CANGPRGSISHEQYF.

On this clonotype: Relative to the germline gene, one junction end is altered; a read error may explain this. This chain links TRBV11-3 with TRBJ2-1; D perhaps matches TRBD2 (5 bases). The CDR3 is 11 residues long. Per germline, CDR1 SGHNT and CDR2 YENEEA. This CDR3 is CASSLFYERFF. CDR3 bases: TGTGCCAGCAGCTTATTCTATGAGCGGTTCTTT.

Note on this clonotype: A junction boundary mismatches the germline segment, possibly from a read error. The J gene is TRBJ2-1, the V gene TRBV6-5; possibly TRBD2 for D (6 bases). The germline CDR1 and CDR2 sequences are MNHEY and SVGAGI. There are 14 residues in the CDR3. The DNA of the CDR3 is TGTGCCAGGAGTTCCGGGGGCTCCTACAATGAGCAGTTCTTC. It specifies CARSSGGSYNEQFF.

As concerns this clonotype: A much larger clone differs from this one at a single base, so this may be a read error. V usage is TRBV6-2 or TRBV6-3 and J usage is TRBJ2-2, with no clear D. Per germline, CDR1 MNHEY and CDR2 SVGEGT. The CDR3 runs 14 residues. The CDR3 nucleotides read TGTGCCACCAGTCCAACAACGAACACCGGGGAGCTGTTTTTT. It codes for CATSPTTNTGELFF.

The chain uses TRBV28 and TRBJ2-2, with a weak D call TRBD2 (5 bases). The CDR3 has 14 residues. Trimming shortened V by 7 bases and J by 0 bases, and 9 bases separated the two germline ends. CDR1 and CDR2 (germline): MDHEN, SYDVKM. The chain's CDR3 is CASTDWSNTGELFF. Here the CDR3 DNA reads TGTGCCAGCACGGACTGGTCGAACACCGGGGAGCTGTTTTTT.

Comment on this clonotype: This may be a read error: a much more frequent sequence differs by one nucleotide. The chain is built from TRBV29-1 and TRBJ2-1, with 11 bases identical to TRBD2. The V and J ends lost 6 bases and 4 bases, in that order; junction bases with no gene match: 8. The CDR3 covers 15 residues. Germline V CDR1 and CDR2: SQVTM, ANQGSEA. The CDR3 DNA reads TGCAGCGTAGGAGAGGGACTAGCGGTATACAATGAGCAGTTCTTC. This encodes CSVGEGLAVYNEQFF.

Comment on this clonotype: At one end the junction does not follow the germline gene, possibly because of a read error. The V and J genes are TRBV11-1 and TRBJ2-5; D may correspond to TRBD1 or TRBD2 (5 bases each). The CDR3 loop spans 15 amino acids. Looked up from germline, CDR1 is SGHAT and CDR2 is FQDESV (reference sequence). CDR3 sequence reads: CAGSSPGTDQETRYF. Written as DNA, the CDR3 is TGTGCCGGCAGCTCGCCCGGGACCGATCAAGAGACCCGGTACTTC.

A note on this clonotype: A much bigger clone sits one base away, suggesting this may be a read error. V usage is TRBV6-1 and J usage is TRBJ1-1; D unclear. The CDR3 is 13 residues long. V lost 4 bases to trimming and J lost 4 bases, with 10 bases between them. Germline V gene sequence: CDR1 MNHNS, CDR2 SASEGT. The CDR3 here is CASSVTCLTEAFF. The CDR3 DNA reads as TGTGCCAGCAGTGTCACATGCCTCACTGAAGCTTTCTTT.

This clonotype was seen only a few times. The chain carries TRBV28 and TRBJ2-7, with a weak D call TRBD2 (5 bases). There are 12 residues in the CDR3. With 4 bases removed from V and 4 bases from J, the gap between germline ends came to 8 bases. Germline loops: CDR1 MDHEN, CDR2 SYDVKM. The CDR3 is CASSSGEYEQYF. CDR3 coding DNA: TGTGCCAGCAGTTCCGGGGAGTACGAGCAGTACTTC.

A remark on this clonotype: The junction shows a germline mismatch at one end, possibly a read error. The CDR3 coding sequence is TGCGCCAACAGCTCGAGCGGGGGGGAGGATACACAGTATTTT. Translation: CANSSSGGEDTQYF. This chain links TRBV5-1 with TRBJ2-3, with 10 positions matching TRBD2. The CDR3 covers 14 residues. Germline V gene lookup returns CDR1 SGHRS and CDR2 YFSETQ.

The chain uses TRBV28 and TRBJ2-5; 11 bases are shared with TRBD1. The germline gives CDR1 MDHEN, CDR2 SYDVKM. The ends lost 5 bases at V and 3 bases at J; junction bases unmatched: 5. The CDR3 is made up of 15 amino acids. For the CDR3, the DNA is TGTGCCAGCAGTGCAAGGACAGGGGGCGAAGAGACCCAGTACTTC. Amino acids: CASSARTGGEETQYF.

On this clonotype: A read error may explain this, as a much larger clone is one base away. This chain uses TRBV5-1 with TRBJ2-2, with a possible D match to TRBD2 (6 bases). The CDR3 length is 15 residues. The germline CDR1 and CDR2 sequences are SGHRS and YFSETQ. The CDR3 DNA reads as TGCGCCAGCGGCAAGGGAACGGGGACCACCGGGGGGCTGTTTTTT. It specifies CASGKGTGTTGGLFF.

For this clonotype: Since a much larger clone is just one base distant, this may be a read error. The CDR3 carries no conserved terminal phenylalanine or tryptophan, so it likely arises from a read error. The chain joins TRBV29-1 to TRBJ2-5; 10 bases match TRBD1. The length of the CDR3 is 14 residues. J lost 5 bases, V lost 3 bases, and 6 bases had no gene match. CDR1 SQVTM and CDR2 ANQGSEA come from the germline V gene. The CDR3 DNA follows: TGCAGCGTTGAGCCGACAGGGGGCTGGGAGACCCAGTACTCC. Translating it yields CSVEPTGGWETQYS.

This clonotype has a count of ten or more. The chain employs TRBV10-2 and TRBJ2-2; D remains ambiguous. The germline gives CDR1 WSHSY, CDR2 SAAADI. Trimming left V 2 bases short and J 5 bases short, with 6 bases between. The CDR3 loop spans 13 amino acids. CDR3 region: CASSEVVTGELFF. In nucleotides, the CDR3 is TGCGCCAGCAGTGAGGTGGTTACCGGGGAGCTGTTTTTT.

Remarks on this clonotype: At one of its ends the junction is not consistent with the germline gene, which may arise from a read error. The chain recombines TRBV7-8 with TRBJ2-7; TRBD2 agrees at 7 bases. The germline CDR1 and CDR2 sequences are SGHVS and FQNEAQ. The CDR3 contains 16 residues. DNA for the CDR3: TGTGCCAGCAGCTTTCGGAGCGGGATAGGCTCCTACGAGCAGTGCTTC. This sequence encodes CASSFRSGIGSYEQCF.

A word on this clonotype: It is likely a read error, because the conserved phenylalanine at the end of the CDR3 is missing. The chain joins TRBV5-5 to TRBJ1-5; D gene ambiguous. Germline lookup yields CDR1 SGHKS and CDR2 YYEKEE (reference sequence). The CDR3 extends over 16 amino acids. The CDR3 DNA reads TGTGCCAGCAGCTTGGCTGCGGTTGCTAGCGATCAGCCCCAGCATCTT. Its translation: CASSLAAVASDQPQHL.

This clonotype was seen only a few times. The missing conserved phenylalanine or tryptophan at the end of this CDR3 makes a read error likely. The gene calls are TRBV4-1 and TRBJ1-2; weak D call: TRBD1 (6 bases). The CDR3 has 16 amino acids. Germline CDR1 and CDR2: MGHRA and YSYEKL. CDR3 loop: CASSQDQWTESGGYTL. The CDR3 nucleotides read TGCGCCAGTAGCCAAGATCAGTGGACAGAATCGGGTGGCTACACCTTA.

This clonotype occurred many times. Here the CDR3 reads CASSPPWGTGELFF. DNA of the CDR3: TGCGCCAGCAGCCCCCCTTGGGGGACCGGGGAGCTGTTTTTT. The V and J genes are TRBV5-1 and TRBJ2-2; tentatively, D is TRBD1 or TRBD2 (5 bases each). The germline V gene encodes CDR1 SGHRS and CDR2 YFSETQ. This CDR3 has 14 amino acids. V lost 4 bases to trimming and J lost 5 bases, with 12 bases between them.

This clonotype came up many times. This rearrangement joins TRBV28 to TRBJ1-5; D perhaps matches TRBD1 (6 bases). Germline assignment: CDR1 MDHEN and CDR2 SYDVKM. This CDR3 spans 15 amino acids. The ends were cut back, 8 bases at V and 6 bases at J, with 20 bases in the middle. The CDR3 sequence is CASGLLQGGGQPQHF. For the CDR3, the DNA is TGTGCCAGCGGATTGTTACAGGGTGGGGGTCAGCCCCAGCATTTT.

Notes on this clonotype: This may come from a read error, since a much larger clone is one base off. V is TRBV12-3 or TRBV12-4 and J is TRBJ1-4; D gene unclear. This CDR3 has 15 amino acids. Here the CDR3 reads CVSSLGISTNEKLFF. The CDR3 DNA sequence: TGTGTCAGCAGTTTAGGAATCTCAACTAATGAAAAACTGTTTTTT.

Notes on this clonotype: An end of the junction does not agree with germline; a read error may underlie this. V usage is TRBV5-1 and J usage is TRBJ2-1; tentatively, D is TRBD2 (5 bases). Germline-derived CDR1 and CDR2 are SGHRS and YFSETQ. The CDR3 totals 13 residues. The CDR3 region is CACSASRRSEQFF. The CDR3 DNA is TGCGCCTGCAGTGCCTCGCGGAGGAGTGAGCAGTTCTTC. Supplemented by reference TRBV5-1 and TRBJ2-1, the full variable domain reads KAGVTQTPRYLIKTRGQQVTLSCSPISGHRSVSWYQQTPGQGLQFLFEYFSETQRNKGNFPGRFSGRQFSNSRSEMNVSTLELGDSALYLCACSASRRSEQFFGPGTRLTVL.

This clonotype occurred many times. The CDR3 loop is CASSPRVASGRDNEQFF. CDR3 in DNA: TGCGCCAGCAGCCCTCGGGTAGCTAGCGGGAGGGACAATGAGCAGTTCTTC. The chain uses TRBV4-1 and TRBJ2-1; the match to TRBD2 covers 12 bases. J lost 5 bases, V lost 4 bases, and 9 bases had no gene match. Germline V gives CDR1 MGHRA, CDR2 YSYEKL. CDR3 length equals 17 residues.